The sequence of this T cell receptor beta chain was determined in a study of CD8 T cells in ankylosing spondylitis. Findings of the study overall: In synovial fluid and blood from reactive arthritis, some motif variants were previously reported. Clones that were linked to disease were CD8+ and were relatively rare in peripheral blood. Reportedly, significant enrichment of disease-linked clones occurred in matched ankylosing spondylitis synovial fluid. Ankylosing spondylitis blood appeared to be characterized by a TCR beta motif of several highly homologous variants.

5'-RACE, quantitative and with molecular barcodes, yielded the TCR beta libraries. One entry per CDR3 protein results from TCRdb running MiXCR on the 5' RACE reads. The sample includes roughly 440,000 distinct CDR3 sequences, approximately 17% of them seen just once. This clonotype was observed a handful of times. The antigen is unknown. The trim removed 5 bases at V and 6 bases at J, leaving 3 bases unmatched. The CDR3 sequence is 13 residues long. Sequenced: blood, either unsorted or a sorted T cell fraction (not recorded which). This receptor was obtained from a male donor with ankylosing spondylitis. This chain connects TRBV12-3 or TRBV12-4 to TRBJ1-5; 8 bases line up with TRBD1. This CDR3 is CASSRTGTQPQHF. CDR3 coding DNA: TGTGCCAGCAGTAGGACAGGGACTCAGCCCCAGCATTTT.